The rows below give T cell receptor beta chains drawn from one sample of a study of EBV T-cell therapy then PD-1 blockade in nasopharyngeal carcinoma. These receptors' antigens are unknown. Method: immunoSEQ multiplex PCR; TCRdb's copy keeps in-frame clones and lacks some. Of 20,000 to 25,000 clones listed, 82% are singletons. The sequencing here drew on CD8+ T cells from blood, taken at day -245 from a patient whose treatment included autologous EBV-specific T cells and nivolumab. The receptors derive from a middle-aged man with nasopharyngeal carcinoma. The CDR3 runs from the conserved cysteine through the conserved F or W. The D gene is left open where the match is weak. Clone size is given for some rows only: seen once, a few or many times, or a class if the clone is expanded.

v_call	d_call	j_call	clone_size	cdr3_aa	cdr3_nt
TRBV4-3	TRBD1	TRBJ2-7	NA	CASSQDLGGGSYEQYF	TGCGCCAGCAGCCAAGATTTAGGGGGCGGCTCCTACGAGCAGTACTTC
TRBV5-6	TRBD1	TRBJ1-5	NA	CARGDRANQPQHF	TGTGCCAGGGGGGACAGGGCTAATCAGCCCCAGCATTTT
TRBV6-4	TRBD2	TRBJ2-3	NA	CASSDSASGGTDTQYF	TGTGCCAGCAGTGACTCAGCTAGCGGGGGCACAGATACGCAGTATTTT
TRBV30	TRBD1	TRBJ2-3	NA	CAWSTGTASTDTQYF	TGTGCCTGGAGTACCGGGACAGCTAGCACAGATACGCAGTATTTT
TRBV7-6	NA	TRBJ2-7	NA	CASSLEQTSSYEQYF	TGTGCCAGCAGCTTAGAACAGACCAGCTCCTACGAGCAGTACTTC
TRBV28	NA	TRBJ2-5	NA	CASSLMEGRYQETQYF	TGTGCCAGCAGTTTAATGGAGGGGAGGTACCAAGAGACCCAGTACTTC
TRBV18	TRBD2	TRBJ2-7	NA	CASSPPSGGSYEQYF	TGTGCCAGCTCACCACCTAGCGGGGGATCCTACGAGCAGTACTTC
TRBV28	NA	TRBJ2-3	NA	CASSHLGDAGLTDTQYF	TGTGCCAGCAGTCACCTTGGGGACGCGGGTCTCACAGATACGCAGTATTTT
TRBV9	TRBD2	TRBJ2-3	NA	CASSVDRGETDTQYF	TGTGCCAGCAGCGTAGACCGGGGGGAGACGGATACGCAGTATTTT
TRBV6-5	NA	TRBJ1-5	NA	CASSYSPGVQPQHF	TGTGCCAGCAGTTACTCCCCAGGGGTACAGCCCCAGCATTTT
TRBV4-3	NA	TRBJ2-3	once	CASSQEVRYTQYF	TGCGCCAGCAGCCAAGAAGTACGCTATACGCAGTATTTT
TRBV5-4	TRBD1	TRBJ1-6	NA	CASGYRGDVLHF	TGTGCCAGCGGCTACAGGGGGGATGTCCTCCACTTT
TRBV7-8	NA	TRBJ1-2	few	CASSRALRGGYTF	TGTGCCAGCAGCCGGGCCCTGCGGGGTGGCTACACCTTC
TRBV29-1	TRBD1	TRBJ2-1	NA	CSVFGTGGGEQFF	TGCAGCGTTTTCGGGACAGGGGGCGGTGAGCAGTTCTTC
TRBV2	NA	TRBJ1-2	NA	CATETTRANYGYTF	TGTGCCACCGAGACGACCCGGGCTAACTATGGCTACACCTTC
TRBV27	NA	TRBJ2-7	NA	CASSLDWGSYEQYF	TGTGCCAGCAGTTTAGATTGGGGGTCCTACGAGCAGTACTTC
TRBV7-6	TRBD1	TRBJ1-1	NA	CASSLGQVGTEAFF	TGTGCCAGCAGCTTGGGACAGGTGGGAACTGAAGCTTTCTTT
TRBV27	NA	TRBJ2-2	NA	CASSLWTPNTGELFF	TGTGCCAGCAGTTTATGGACACCGAACACCGGGGAGCTGTTTTTT
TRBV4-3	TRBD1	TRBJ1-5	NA	CASSQPGTGGNQPQHF	TGCGCCAGCAGCCAACCTGGGACAGGGGGCAATCAGCCCCAGCATTTT
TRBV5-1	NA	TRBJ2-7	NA	CASRDRRDEQYF	TGCGCCAGCAGGGACCGACGTGACGAGCAGTACTTC
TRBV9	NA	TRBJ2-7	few	CASSAGGYEQYF	TGTGCCAGCAGCGCCGGCGGATACGAGCAGTACTTC
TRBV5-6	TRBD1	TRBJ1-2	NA	CASGWTGLSYGYTF	TGTGCCAGCGGGTGGACAGGGCTATCCTATGGCTACACCTTC
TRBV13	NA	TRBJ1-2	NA	CASSLANGARYGYTF	TGTGCCAGCAGCTTAGCAAACGGGGCACGCTATGGCTACACCTTC
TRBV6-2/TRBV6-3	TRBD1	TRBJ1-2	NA	CASRPRDSKYGYTF	TGTGCCAGCAGACCTCGGGACAGCAAATATGGCTACACCTTC
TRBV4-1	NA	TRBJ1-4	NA	CASSQDQGKGNEKLFF	TGCGCCAGCAGCCAAGATCAGGGAAAGGGGAATGAAAAACTGTTTTTT
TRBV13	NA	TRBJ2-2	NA	CASSLTYQNTGELFF	TGTGCCAGCAGCCTTACATATCAGAACACCGGGGAGCTGTTTTTT
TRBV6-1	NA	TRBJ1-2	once	CASSDIIGGRGYGYTF	TGTGCCAGCAGTGATATAATTGGGGGCAGGGGCTATGGCTACACCTTC
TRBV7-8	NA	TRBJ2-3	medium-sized	CASSLWVHQDTQYF	TGTGCCAGCAGCTTATGGGTACATCAAGATACGCAGTATTTT
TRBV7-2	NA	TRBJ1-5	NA	CASSLVGANQPQHF	TGTGCCAGCAGCTTAGTTGGGGCCAATCAGCCCCAGCATTTT
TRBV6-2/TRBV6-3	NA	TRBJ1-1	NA	CASSYVSMNTEAFF	TGTGCCAGCAGTTACGTTAGCATGAACACTGAAGCTTTCTTT
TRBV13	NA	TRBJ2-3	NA	CASSPYTSSDTQYF	TGTGCCAGCAGCCCCTACACCTCTTCAGATACGCAGTATTTT
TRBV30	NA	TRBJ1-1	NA	CASLTWTGSGAFF	TGTGCCTCCCTAACATGGACCGGGTCTGGAGCTTTCTTT
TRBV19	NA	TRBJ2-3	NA	CASSIKGQLSTDTQYF	TGTGCCAGTAGTATCAAGGGACAACTAAGCACAGATACGCAGTATTTT
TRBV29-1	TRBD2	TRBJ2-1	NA	CSVEEVIAGAINEQFF	TGCAGCGTTGAAGAGGTGATAGCGGGGGCCATCAATGAGCAGTTCTTC
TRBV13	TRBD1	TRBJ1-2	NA	CASSLEDRVVEQHGYTF	TGTGCCAGCAGCTTAGAGGACAGGGTTGTTGAGCAGCATGGCTACACCTTC
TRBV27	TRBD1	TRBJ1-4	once	CASRGDRGTNEKLFF	TGTGCCAGCAGGGGGGACAGGGGAACTAATGAAAAACTGTTTTTT
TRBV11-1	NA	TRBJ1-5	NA	CASSLRDSQPQHF	TGTGCCAGCAGCTTGAGGGATAGTCAGCCCCAGCATTTT
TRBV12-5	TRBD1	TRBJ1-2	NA	CASGLGTGGTGYYGYTF	TGTGCTAGTGGTTTGGGGACAGGGGGGACCGGGTACTATGGCTACACCTTC
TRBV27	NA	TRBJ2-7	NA	CASSTKHPGRTSSYEQYF	TGTGCCAGCAGTACAAAACACCCGGGACGCACGAGCTCCTACGAGCAGTACTTC
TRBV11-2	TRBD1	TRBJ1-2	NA	CASSPGGYSNYGYTF	TGTGCCAGCAGCCCAGGGGGGTACTCTAACTATGGCTACACCTTC
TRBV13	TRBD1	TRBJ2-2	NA	CASSLGQGVTGELFF	TGTGCCAGCAGCTTGGGACAGGGGGTTACCGGGGAGCTGTTTTTT
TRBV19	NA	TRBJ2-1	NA	CASSITSGGNEQFF	TGTGCCAGCAGTATTACAAGCGGTGGCAATGAGCAGTTCTTC